Listed below are T cell receptor beta chains from one sample, sequenced in a study of beta chain features in type 1 diabetes. TCRdb's table, derived via immunoSEQ multiplex PCR, lists solely in-frame clones and lacks some. The data contain hundreds of thousands of clones, 13% of them singletons. The sample comprised naive CD4+ T cells from blood. The receptors were sampled from a young man with type 1 diabetes. CDR3s include the opening cysteine and the closing phenylalanine or tryptophan. D genes are given only for firm matches. Only part of the rows carry a size: once, few, many, or a class if the clone is expanded.

v_call	j_call	clone_size	d_call	cdr3_length	cdr3_nt	cdr3_aa
TRBV7-3	TRBJ2-5	few	TRBD2	16	TGTGCCAGCAGCCCATACGGGGGGTCTAGAGGAGAGACCCAGTACTTC	CASSPYGGSRGETQYF
TRBV4-1	TRBJ2-7	.	TRBD2	20	TGCGCCAGCAGCCAAGTTGGCGGGTTAGCGGGGGGCCCCAGCTCCTACGAGCAGTACTTC	CASSQVGGLAGGPSSYEQYF
TRBV6-5	TRBJ1-5	.	TRBD1	16	TGTGCCAGCAGTTCGACGACAGGGGGCGGGGGTCAGCCCCAGCATTTT	CASSSTTGGGGQPQHF
TRBV27	TRBJ1-2	.	.	13	TGTGCCAGCGCCCAGCGGCCATACTATGGCTACACCTTC	CASAQRPYYGYTF
TRBV27	TRBJ2-5	.	.	13	TGTGCCAGCAGAAATAGGAACCGGGAGACCCAGTACTTC	CASRNRNRETQYF
TRBV7-9	TRBJ2-3	.	TRBD1	15	TGTGCCAGCAGCCTTCAGGGGGACAGCACAGATACGCAGTATTTT	CASSLQGDSTDTQYF
TRBV10-3	TRBJ2-7	.	TRBD1	15	TGTGCCATCAGTGAGTCGACAGGGGGGACCTACGAGCAGTACTTC	CAISESTGGTYEQYF
TRBV14	TRBJ2-1	.	TRBD2	15	TGTGCCAGCAGCCTGGGGCGGGGGGCCTACAATGAGCAGTTCTTC	CASSLGRGAYNEQFF
TRBV7-9	TRBJ2-7	few	.	15	TGTGCCAGCAGCTTAACAGGTACCAGAGACTACGAGCAGTACTTC	CASSLTGTRDYEQYF
TRBV25-1	TRBJ2-7	few	.	13	TGTGCCAGCAGTGCACAGGGTTCGTACGAGCAGTACTTC	CASSAQGSYEQYF
TRBV18	TRBJ2-3	.	.	14	TGTGCCAGCTCACCATTATCAGGACCAGATACGCAGTATTTT	CASSPLSGPDTQYF
TRBV19	TRBJ1-1	.	.	13	TGTGCCAGTAGTACCCAAGGGACCCCGATTGCTTTCTTT	CASSTQGTPIAFF
TRBV30	TRBJ1-1	.	.	15	TGTGCCTGGAGCCCCCACGAGGGTGTGAACACTGAAGCTTTCTTT	CAWSPHEGVNTEAFF
TRBV5-1	TRBJ1-2	few	.	13	TGCGCCAGCAGCTTTTCATTAAACTATGGCTACACCTTC	CASSFSLNYGYTF
TRBV7-8	TRBJ1-2	.	TRBD1	16	TGTGCCAGCAGCTTAGTGGGACAGCGGGCTAACTATGGCTACACCTTC	CASSLVGQRANYGYTF